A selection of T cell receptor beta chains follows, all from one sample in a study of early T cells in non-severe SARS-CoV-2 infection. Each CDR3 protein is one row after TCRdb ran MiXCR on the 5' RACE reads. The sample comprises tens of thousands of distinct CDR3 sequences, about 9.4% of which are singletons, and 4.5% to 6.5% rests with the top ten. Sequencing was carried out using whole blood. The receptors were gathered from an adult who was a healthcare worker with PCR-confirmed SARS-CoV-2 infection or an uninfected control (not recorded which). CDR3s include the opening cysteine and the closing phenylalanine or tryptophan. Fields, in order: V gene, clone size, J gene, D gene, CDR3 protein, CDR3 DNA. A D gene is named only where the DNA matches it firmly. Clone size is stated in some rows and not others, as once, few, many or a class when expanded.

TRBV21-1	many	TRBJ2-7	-	CASSDRDGYEQYF	TGTGCCAGCAGCGACCGGGACGGTTACGAGCAGTACTTC
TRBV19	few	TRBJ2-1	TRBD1	CASSWDRYNEQFF	TGTGCCAGTAGTTGGGACAGATACAATGAGCAGTTCTTC
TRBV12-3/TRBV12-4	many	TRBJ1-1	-	CASSEAPAGAEAFF	TGTGCCAGCAGCGAAGCCCCAGCCGGCGCTGAAGCTTTCTTT
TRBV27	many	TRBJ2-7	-	CASSPVEAHYEQYF	TGTGCCAGCAGCCCTGTCGAAGCCCACTACGAGCAGTACTTC
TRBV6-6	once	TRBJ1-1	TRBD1	CASSSVPGQMNTEAFF	TGTGCCAGCAGTTCAGTACCGGGACAGATGAACACTGAAGCTTTCTTT
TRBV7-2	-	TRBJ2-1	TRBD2	CASSLVAGSNEQFF	TGTGCCAGCAGCTTGGTAGCGGGAAGTAATGAGCAGTTCTTC
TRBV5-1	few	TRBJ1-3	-	CASSLEFSGNTIYF	TGCGCCAGCAGCTTGGAATTCTCTGGAAACACCATATATTTT
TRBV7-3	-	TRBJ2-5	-	CASSLTAGGTQYF	TGTGCCAGCAGCTTAACCGCTGGGGGGACCCAGTACTTC
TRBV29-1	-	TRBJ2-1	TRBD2	CSVRAGGPPYNEQFF	TGCAGCGTTCGAGCGGGGGGGCCCCCCTACAATGAGCAGTTCTTC
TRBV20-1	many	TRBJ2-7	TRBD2	CSARGRLARYEQYF	TGCAGTGCTAGGGGAAGACTAGCGCGCTACGAGCAGTACTTC
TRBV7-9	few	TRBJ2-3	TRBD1	CASSPPRDRADTQYF	TGTGCCAGCAGCCCGCCCCGGGACAGGGCAGATACGCAGTATTTT
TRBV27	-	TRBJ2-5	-	CASSLAPGQPQTQYF	TGTGCCAGCAGTTTGGCCCCCGGACAGCCCCAGACCCAGTACTTC
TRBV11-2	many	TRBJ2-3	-	CASSPQSSGTDTQYF	TGTGCCAGCAGCCCACAATCTAGCGGCACAGATACGCAGTATTTT
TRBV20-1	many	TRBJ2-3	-	CSALRGALGDTQYF	TGCAGTGCTCTACGCGGGGCCCTGGGGGATACGCAGTATTTT
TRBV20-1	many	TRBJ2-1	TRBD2	CSARDPQLAGVFNEQFF	TGCAGTGCTAGAGATCCGCAACTAGCGGGAGTTTTCAATGAGCAGTTCTTC
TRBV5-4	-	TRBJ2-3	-	CASSSRRASDTQYF	TGTGCCAGCAGCTCTCGGAGGGCCTCTGATACGCAGTATTTT
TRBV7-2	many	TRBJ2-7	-	CASSSQGAGYEQYF	TGTGCCAGCAGCTCACAGGGAGCTGGCTACGAGCAGTACTTC
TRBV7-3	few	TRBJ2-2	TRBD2	CASSRGRDPRHGELFF	TGTGCCAGCAGCCGGGGGAGGGACCCCCGACACGGGGAGCTGTTTTTT
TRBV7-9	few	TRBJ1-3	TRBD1	CASSQGAGGNTIYF	TGTGCCAGCAGCCAGGGGGCAGGTGGAAACACCATATATTTT
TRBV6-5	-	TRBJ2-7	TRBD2	CASSYERGGAEQYF	TGTGCCAGCAGTTACGAGCGGGGGGGCGCCGAGCAGTACTTC
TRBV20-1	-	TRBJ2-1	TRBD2	CSARQGLAAVYNEQFF	TGCAGTGCTCGCCAGGGACTAGCGGCAGTATACAATGAGCAGTTCTTC
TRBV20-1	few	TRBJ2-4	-	CSAAEGQSGVNIQYF	TGCAGTGCAGCAGAAGGACAGAGCGGGGTAAACATTCAGTACTTC
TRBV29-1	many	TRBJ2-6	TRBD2	CSVSGGLGSGANVLTF	TGCAGCGTCTCGGGGGGTCTGGGATCTGGGGCCAACGTCCTGACTTTC
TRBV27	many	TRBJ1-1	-	CASSEGGKTEAFF	TGTGCCAGCAGTGAGGGAGGGAAAACTGAAGCTTTCTTT
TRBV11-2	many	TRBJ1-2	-	CASSLGPPLYDGYTF	TGTGCCAGCAGCTTAGGGCCCCCCCTGTATGATGGCTACACCTTC
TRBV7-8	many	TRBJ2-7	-	CASSQKPRQAHAYEQYF	TGTGCCAGCAGCCAAAAACCCCGACAGGCGCATGCCTACGAGCAGTACTTC
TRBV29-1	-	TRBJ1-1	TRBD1	CSVPQGALNTEAFF	TGCAGCGTCCCACAGGGGGCTCTGAACACTGAAGCTTTCTTT
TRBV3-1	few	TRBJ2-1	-	CASSQERASYNEQFF	TGTGCCAGCAGCCAAGAAAGGGCTAGTTACAATGAGCAGTTCTTC
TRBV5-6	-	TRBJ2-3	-	CASSIGTSTDTQYF	TGTGCCAGCAGCATAGGGACTTCCACAGATACGCAGTATTTT
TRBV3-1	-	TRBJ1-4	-	CASSQYNKGSREKLFF	TGTGCCAGCAGCCAATATAACAAGGGATCGCGTGAAAAACTGTTTTTT
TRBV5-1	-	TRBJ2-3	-	CASSLASRSTDTQYF	TGCGCCAGCAGCTTGGCCTCCCGCAGCACAGATACGCAGTATTTT
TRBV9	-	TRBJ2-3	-	CASSVGGQNPDTQYF	TGTGCCAGCAGCGTAGGCGGGCAGAACCCAGATACGCAGTATTTT
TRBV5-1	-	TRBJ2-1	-	CASRASVGNEQFF	TGCGCCAGCAGGGCTAGCGTTGGGAATGAGCAGTTCTTC
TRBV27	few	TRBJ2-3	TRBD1	CASTPATGSGTDTQYF	TGTGCCAGCACCCCAGCGACAGGGTCGGGCACAGATACGCAGTATTTT
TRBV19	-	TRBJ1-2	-	CASSLTVIYGYTF	TGTGCCAGTAGCTTGACAGTTATCTATGGCTACACCTTC
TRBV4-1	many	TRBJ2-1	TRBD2	CASSQDRATSGYEQFF	TGCGCCAGCAGCCAAGATCGGGCGACTAGCGGCTATGAGCAGTTCTTC
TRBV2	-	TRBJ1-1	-	CASKTSQGAEAFF	TGTGCCAGCAAGACCTCACAGGGAGCTGAAGCTTTCTTT
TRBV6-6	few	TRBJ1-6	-	CASRPSLVDPLHF	TGTGCCAGCAGGCCGTCCCTTGTAGATCCCCTCCACTTT
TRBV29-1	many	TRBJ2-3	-	CSVNHVAGDTQYF	TGCAGCGTGAACCACGTGGCGGGAGATACGCAGTATTTT
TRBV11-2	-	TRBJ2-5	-	CASSLVAGGLHF	TGTGCCAGCAGCTTAGTGGCGGGCGGACTGCACTTC
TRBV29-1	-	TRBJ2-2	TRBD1	CSVEPRDRVPGELFF	TGCAGCGTTGAGCCCCGGGACAGGGTCCCCGGGGAGCTGTTTTTT
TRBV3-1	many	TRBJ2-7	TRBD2	CASSQDLWTSGSHEQYF	TGTGCCAGCAGCCAAGATCTATGGACTAGCGGGAGCCACGAGCAGTACTTC
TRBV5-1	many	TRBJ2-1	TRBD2	CASSLNGLAGGSYNEQFF	TGCGCCAGCAGCTTGAATGGCCTAGCGGGGGGCTCCTACAATGAGCAGTTCTTC
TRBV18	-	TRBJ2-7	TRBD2	CASPRLSSGLTYEQYF	TGTGCCAGCCCACGGCTGAGTAGCGGGTTGACCTACGAGCAGTACTTC